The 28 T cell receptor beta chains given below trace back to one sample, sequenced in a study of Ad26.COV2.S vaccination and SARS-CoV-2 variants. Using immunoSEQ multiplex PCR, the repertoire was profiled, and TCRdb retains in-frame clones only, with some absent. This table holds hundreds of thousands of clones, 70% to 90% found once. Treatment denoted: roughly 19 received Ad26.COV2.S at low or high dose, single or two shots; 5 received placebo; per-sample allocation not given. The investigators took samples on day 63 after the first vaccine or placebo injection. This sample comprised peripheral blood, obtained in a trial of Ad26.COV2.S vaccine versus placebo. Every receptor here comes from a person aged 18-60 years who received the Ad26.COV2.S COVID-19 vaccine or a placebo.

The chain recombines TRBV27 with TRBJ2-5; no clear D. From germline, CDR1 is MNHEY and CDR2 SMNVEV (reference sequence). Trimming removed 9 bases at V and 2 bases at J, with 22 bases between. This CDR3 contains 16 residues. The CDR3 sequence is CASRGPTDMRQETQYF. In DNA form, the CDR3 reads TGTGCCAGTCGTGGTCCGACCGACATGAGGCAAGAGACCCAGTACTTC.

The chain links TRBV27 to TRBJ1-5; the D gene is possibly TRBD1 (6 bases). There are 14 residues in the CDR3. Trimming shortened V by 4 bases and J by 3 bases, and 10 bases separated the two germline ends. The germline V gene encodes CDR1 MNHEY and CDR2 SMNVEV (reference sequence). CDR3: CASSSTGPNQPQHF. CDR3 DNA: TGTGCCAGCAGTTCCACAGGGCCCAATCAGCCCCAGCATTTT.

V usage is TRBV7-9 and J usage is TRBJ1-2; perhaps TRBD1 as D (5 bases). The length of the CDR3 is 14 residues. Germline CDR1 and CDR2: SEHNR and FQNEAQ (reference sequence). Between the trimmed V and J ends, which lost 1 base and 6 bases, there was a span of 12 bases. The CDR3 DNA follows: TGTGCCAGCAGCTTAGTGGGGGGGAATCATGGCTACACCTTC. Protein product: CASSLVGGNHGYTF. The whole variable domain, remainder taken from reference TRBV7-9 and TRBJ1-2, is DTGVSQNPRHKITKRGQNVTFRCDPISEHNRLYWYRQTLGQGPEFLTYFQNEAQLEKSRLLSDRFSAERPKGSFSTLEIQRTEQGDSAMYLCASSLVGGNHGYTFGSGTRLTVV.

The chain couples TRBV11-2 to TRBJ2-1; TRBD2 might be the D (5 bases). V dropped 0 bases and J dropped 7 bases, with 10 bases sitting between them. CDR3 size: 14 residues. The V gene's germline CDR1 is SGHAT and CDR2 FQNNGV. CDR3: CASSLEWLANEQFF. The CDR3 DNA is TGTGCCAGCAGCTTAGAGTGGCTAGCAAATGAGCAGTTCTTC. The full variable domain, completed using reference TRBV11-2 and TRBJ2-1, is EAGVAQSPRYKIIEKRQSVAFWCNPISGHATLYWYQQILGQGPKLLIQFQNNGVVDDSQLPKDRFSAERLKGVDSTLKIQPAKLEDSAVYLCASSLEWLANEQFFGPGTRLTVL.

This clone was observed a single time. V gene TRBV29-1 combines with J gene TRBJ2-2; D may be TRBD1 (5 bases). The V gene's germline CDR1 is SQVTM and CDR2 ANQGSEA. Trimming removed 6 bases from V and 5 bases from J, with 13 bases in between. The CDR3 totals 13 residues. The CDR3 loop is CSVRQSETGELFF. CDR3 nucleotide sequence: TGCAGCGTACGACAGTCAGAGACCGGGGAGCTGTTTTTT.

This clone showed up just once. The chain's CDR3 is CASSQDGRVGPQGPQHF. DNA for the CDR3: TGTGCCAGCAGCCAAGATGGGAGGGTAGGCCCCCAGGGGCCCCAGCATTTT. The V gene is TRBV4-2, the J gene TRBJ1-5, with D maybe TRBD1 (5 bases). The CDR3 has 17 residues. The germline V gene has CDR1 LGHNA and CDR2 YNFKEQ. V dropped 0 bases and J dropped 9 bases, with 21 bases sitting between them.

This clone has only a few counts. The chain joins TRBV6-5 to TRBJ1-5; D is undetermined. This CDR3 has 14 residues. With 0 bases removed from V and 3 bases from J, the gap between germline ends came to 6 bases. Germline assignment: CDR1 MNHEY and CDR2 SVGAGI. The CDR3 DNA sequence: TGTGCCAGCAGTTACTCGAGTAACAATCAGCCCCAGCATTTT. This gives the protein CASSYSSNNQPQHF.

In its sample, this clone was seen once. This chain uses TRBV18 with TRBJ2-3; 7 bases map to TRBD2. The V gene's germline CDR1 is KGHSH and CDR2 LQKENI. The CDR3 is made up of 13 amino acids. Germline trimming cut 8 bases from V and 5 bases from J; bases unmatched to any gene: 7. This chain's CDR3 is CASRLATRDTQYF. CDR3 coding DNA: TGTGCCAGCCGACTAGCCACCAGAGATACGCAGTATTTT.

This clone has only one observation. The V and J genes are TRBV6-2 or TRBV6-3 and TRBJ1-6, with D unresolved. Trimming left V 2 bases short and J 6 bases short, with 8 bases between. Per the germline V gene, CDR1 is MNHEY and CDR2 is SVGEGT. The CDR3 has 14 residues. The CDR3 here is CASSYQWRNSPLHF. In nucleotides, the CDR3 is TGTGCCAGCAGTTACCAGTGGCGTAATTCACCCCTCCACTTT.

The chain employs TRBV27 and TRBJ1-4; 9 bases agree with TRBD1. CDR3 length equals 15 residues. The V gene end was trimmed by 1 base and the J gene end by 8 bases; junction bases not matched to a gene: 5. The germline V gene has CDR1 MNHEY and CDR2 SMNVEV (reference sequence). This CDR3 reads CASSLLGQGNEKLFF. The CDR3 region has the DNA TGTGCCAGCAGTTTATTGGGACAGGGAAACGAAAAACTGTTTTTT.

The CDR3 region has the DNA TGTGCCAGCTCACAGGTTGGGAACACTGAAGCTTTCTTT. It encodes CASSQVGNTEAFF. The chain has TRBV18 and TRBJ1-1; no reliable D call. The V and J ends lost 4 bases and 1 base respectively, with 7 bases between them. There are 13 residues in the CDR3. Germline CDR1 KGHSH, CDR2 LQKENI. Filled out from reference TRBV18 and TRBJ1-1, the complete variable domain reads NAGVMQNPRHLVRRRGQEARLRCSPMKGHSHVYWYRQLPEEGLKFMVYLQKENIIDESGMPKERFSAEFPKEGPSILRIQQVVRGDSAAYFCASSQVGNTEAFFGQGTRLTVV.

CDR3 nucleotide sequence: TGTGCCAGCAGTTACTCGGGGATGAACACTGAAGCTTTCTTT. Translation gives CASSYSGMNTEAFF. The J gene is TRBJ1-1, the V gene TRBV6-6; D gene uncertain. CDR1 and CDR2 from the germline V gene are MNHNY and SVGAGI (reference sequence). Trimming removed 0 bases from V and 0 bases from J, with 5 bases in between. The CDR3 has 14 residues.

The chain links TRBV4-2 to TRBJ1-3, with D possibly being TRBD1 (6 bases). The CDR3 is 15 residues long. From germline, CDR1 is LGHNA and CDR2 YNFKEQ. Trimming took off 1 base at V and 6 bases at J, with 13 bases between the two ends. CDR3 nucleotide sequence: TGTGCCAGCAGCCAAGCCAGGGGATATGAAAACACCATATATTTT. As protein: CASSQARGYENTIYF.

The DNA for the CDR3 is TGCAGCGTTGCCGGGGGCTATGGAAACACCATATATTTT. Its translation is CSVAGGYGNTIYF. The rearrangement joins TRBV29-1 to TRBJ1-3; D might be TRBD1 (6 bases). V lost 4 bases to trimming and J lost 3 bases, with 10 bases between them. The CDR3 consists of 13 residues. CDR1 and CDR2 from the germline V gene are SQVTM and ANQGSEA.

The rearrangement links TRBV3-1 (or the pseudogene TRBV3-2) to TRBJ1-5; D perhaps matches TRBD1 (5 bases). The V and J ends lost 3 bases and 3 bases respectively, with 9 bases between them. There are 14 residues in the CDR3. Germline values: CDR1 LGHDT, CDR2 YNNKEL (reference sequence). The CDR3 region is CASSHGGYNQPQHF. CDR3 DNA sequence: TGTGCCAGCAGCCACGGGGGGTACAATCAGCCCCAGCATTTT.

The CDR3 DNA reads as TGTGCCAGCAGCTCCGGGACTAGCGCGTACCAAGAGACCCAGTACTTC. This sequence encodes CASSSGTSAYQETQYF. The chain uses TRBV7-9 and TRBJ2-5; the match to TRBD2 covers 10 bases. Trimming cost V 4 bases and J 0 bases; bases outside gene matches: 5. The CDR3 is made up of 16 amino acids. Germline assignment: CDR1 SEHNR and CDR2 FQNEAQ (reference sequence). The variable domain in full, completed from reference TRBV7-9 and TRBJ2-5, reads DTGVSQNPRHKITKRGQNVTFRCDPISEHNRLYWYRQTLGQGPEFLTYFQNEAQLEKSRLLSDRFSAERPKGSFSTLEIQRTEQGDSAMYLCASSSGTSAYQETQYFGPGTRLLVL.

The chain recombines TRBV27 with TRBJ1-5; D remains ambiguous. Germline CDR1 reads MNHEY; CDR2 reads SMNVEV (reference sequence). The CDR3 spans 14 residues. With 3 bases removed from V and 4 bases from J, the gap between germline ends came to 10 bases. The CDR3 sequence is CASSLLLGNQPQHF. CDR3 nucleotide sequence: TGTGCCAGCAGTTTGTTACTGGGAAATCAGCCCCAGCATTTT.

Here the CDR3 reads CASTPIHGGTDTQYF. The CDR3 DNA reads as TGTGCCAGCACCCCGATTCACGGCGGCACAGATACGCAGTATTTT. The chain couples TRBV2 to TRBJ2-3; no reliable D call. CDR1 SNHLY and CDR2 FYNNEI come from the germline V gene. Trimming took 7 bases from V and 1 from J, leaving 15 bases between them. The CDR3 is 15 amino acids.

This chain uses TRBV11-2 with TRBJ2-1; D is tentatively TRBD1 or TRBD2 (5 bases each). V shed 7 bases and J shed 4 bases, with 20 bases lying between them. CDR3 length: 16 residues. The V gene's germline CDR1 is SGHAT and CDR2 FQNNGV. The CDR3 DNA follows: TGTGCCAGCACCGAATCCGGGACCTTACCTTACAATGAGCAGTTCTTC. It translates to CASTESGTLPYNEQFF.

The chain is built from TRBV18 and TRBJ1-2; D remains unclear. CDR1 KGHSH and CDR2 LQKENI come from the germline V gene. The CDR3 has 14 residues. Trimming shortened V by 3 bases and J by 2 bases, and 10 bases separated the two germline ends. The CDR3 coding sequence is TGTGCCAGCTCACCGACTATCAAAAACTATGGCTACACCTTC. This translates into CASSPTIKNYGYTF.

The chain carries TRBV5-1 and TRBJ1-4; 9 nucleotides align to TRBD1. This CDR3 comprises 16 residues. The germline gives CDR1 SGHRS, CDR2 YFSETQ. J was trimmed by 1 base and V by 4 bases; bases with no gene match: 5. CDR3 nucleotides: TGCGCCAGCAGCCTTACAGGGGGCGTAACTAATGAAAAACTGTTTTTT. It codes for CASSLTGGVTNEKLFF. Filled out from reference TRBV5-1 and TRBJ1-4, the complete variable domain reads KAGVTQTPRYLIKTRGQQVTLSCSPISGHRSVSWYQQTPGQGLQFLFEYFSETQRNKGNFPGRFSGRQFSNSRSEMNVSTLELGDSALYLCASSLTGGVTNEKLFFGSGTQLSVL.

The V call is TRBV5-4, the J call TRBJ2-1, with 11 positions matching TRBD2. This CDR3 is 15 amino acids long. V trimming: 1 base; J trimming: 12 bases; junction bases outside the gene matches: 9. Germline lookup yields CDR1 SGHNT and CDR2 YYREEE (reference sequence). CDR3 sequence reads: CASSLWVAGGLGQFF. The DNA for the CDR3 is TGTGCCAGCAGCTTGTGGGTAGCGGGGGGGCTAGGGCAGTTCTTC.

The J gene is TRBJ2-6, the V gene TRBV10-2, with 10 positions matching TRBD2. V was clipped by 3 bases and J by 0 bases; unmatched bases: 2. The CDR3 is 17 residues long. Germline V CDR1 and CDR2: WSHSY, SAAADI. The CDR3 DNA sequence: TGCGCCAGCAGTGAACTAGCGGGACCCTCTGGGGCCAACGTCCTGACTTTC. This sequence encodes CASSELAGPSGANVLTF.

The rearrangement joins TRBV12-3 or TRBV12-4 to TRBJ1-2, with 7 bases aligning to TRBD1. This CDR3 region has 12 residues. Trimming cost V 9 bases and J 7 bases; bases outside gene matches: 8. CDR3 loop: CASQGEEGGYTF. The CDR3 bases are TGTGCCAGTCAGGGGGAAGAAGGTGGCTACACCTTC.

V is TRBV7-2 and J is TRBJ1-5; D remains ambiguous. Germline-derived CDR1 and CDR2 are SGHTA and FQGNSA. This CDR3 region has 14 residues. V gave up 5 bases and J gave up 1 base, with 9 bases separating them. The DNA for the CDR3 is TGTGCCAGCAGCCCCACAGAGAGCAATCAGCCCCAGCATTTT. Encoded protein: CASSPTESNQPQHF.

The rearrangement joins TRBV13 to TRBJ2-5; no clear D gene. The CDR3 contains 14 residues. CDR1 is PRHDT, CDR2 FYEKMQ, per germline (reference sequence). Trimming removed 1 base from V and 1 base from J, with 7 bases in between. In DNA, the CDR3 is TGTGCCAGCAGCTTAGAAAGGGTCCAAGAGACCCAGTACTTC. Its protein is CASSLERVQETQYF.

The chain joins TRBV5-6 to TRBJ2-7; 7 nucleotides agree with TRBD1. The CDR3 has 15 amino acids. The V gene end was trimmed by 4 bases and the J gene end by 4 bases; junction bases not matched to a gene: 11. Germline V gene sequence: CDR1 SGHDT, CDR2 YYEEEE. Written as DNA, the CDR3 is TGTGCCAGCAGCGGCGGAAGACAGGGATGGTACGAGCAGTACTTC. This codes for CASSGGRQGWYEQYF.

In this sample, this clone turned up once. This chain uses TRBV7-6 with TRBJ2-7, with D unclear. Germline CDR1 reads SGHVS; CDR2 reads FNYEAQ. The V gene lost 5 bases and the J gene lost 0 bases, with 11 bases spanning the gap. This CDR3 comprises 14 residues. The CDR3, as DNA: TGTGCCAGCAGCACTACCGAAAACTCCTACGAGCAGTACTTC. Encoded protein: CASSTTENSYEQYF. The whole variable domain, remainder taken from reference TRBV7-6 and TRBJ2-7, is GAGVSQSPRYKVTKRGQDVALRCDPISGHVSLYWYRQALGQGPEFLTYFNYEAQQDKSGLPNDRFSAERPEGSISTLTIQRTEQRDSAMYRCASSTTENSYEQYFGPGTRLTVT.